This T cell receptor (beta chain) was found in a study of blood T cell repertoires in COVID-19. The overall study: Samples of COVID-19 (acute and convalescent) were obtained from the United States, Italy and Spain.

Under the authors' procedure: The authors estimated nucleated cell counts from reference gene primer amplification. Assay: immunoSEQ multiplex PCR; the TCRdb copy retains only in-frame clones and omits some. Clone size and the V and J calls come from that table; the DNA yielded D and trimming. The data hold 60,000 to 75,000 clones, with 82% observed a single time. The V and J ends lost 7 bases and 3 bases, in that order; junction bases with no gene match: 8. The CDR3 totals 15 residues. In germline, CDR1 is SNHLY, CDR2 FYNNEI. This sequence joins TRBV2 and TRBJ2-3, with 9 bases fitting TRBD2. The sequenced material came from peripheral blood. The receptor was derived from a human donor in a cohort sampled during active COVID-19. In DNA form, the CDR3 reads TGTGCCAGCAAGAAAATAGCGGGGGAAACAGATACGCAGTATTTT. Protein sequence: CASKKIAGETDTQYF.